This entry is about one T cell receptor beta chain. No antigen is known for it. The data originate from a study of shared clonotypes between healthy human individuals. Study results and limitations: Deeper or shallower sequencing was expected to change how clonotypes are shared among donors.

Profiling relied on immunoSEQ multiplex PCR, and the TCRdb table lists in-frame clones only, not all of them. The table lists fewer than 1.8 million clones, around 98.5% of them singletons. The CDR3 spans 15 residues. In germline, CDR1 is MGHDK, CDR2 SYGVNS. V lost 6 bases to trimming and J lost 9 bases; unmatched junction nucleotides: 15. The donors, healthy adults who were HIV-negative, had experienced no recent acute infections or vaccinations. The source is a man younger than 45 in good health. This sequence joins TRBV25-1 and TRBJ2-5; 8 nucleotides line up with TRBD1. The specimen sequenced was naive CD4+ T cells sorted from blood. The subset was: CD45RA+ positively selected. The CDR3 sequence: CASRGLGQGSRAQYF. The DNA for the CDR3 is TGTGCCAGCAGGGGGCTAGGACAGGGAAGTCGCGCCCAGTACTTC. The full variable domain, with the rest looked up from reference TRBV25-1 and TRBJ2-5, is EADIYQTPRYLVIGTGKKITLECSQTMGHDKMYWYQQDPGMELHLIHYSYGVNSTEKGDLSSESTVSRIRTEHFPLTLESARPSHTSQYLCASRGLGQGSRAQYFGPGTRLLVL.